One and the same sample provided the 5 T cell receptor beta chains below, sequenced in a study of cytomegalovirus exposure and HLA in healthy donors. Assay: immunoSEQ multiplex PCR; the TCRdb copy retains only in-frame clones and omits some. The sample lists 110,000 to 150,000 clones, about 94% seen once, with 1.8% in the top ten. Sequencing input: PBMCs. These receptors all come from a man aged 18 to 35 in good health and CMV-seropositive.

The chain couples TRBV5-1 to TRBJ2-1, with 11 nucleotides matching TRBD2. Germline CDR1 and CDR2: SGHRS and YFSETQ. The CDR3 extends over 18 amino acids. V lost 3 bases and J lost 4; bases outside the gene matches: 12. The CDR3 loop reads CASSSILAGGSGYNEQFF. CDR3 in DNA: TGCGCCAGCAGCTCCATATTAGCGGGAGGGTCGGGGTACAATGAGCAGTTCTTC.

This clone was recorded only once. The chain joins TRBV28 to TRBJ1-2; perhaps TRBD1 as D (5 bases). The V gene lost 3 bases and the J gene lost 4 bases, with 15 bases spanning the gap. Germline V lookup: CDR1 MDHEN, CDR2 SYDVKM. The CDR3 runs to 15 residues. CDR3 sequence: CASSFGGTPSYGYTF. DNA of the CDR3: TGTGCCAGCAGTTTTGGGGGGACCCCTAGCTATGGCTACACCTTC.

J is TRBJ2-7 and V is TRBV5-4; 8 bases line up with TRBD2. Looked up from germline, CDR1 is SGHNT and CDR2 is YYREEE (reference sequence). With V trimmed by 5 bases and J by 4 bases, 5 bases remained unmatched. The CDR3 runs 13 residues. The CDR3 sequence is CASSSAGAYEQYF. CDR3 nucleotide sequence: TGTGCCAGCAGTTCAGCGGGAGCGTACGAGCAGTACTTC.

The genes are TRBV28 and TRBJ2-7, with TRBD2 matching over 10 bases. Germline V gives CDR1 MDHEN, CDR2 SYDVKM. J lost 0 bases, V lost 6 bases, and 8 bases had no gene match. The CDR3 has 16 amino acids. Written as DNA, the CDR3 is TGTGCCAGCAGCCCTGGGACTAGCGATTTCTCCTACGAGCAGTACTTC. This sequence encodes CASSPGTSDFSYEQYF.

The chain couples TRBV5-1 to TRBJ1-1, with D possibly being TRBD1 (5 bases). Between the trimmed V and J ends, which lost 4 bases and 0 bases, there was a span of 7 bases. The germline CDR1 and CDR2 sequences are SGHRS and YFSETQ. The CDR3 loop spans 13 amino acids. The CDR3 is CASSATVNTEAFF. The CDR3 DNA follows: TGCGCCAGCAGCGCGACAGTGAACACTGAAGCTTTCTTT. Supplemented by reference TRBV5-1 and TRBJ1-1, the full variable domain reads KAGVTQTPRYLIKTRGQQVTLSCSPISGHRSVSWYQQTPGQGLQFLFEYFSETQRNKGNFPGRFSGRQFSNSRSEMNVSTLELGDSALYLCASSATVNTEAFFGQGTRLTVV.